The clone carrying this TCR delta chain counts as medium-sized. What it binds is not known. Primers for all 8 TRDV and 4 TRDJ genes amplified genomic DNA in 32-plex. The library had 12-nucleotide UMIs introduced over around 3 barcoding cycles, then a second adapter PCR. TCRdb re-called the multiplex PCR reads using CATT. Among more than 2,000 delta-chain clones listed, roughly 8.9% were seen once. The sample originates from a study of DNA immune sequencing with unique molecular identifiers. About the research overall: Inputs: around 92 ng DNA from enriched γδ cells, 1 ug from non-enriched PBMCs.

The germline V gene encodes CDR1 GEAIGNYY and CDR2 EKD. There are 19 residues in the CDR3. V trimming: 3 bases; J trimming: 0 bases; junction bases outside the gene matches: 10. Whole-study results and caveats: The most frequent TRD pairing among healthy donor clonotypes was TRDV2-TRDJ1.

Input material: gamma-delta T cells enriched from blood buffy coat, or unenriched PBMCs (not recorded which). The sequence was collected from a human donor in good health. J is TRDJ3 and V is TRDV2, with 7 bases that match TRDD3. CDR3 protein: CACDRTGEGRSWDTRQMFF. The CDR3 DNA follows: TGTGCCTGTGACCGTACTGGGGAGGGCCGCTCCTGGGACACCCGACAGATGTTTTTC.